This T cell receptor beta chain was sequenced during a study of T cell changes during pregnancy in multiple sclerosis. Generated by immunoSEQ multiplex PCR, the TCRdb table keeps only in-frame clones and is missing some. The data show roughly 87,000 clones, roughly nine tenths seen once. There are 16 residues in the CDR3. V was pared by 0 bases and J by 4 bases, with 6 bases of the junction left unmatched. The origin of this receptor is a female donor in good health, serving as a control in a pregnancy study. Some clones in this sample may be carry-over from other donors' samples. This chain connects TRBV6-7 to TRBJ1-3; 7 bases are shared with TRBD1. TRBV6-7 is an ORF for which the function is uncertain. The material sequenced was PBMCs, taken in the first trimester of pregnancy. CDR3 in DNA: TGTGCCAGCAGTTACTCGCCCCAGGGGGGCGGAAACACCATATATTTT. It specifies CASSYSPQGGGNTIYF.